The 7 T cell receptor beta chains given below trace back to one sample, sequenced in a study of cytotoxic CD8 clonotypes in ibrutinib-treated CLL (dated by TCRdb to 2020 to 2022). Library preparation employed the immunoSEQ multiplex PCR assay. TCRdb retrieved this table from immuneACCESS and kept in-frame rearrangements only. Not all clones are present; in checked studies, unresolved V genes account for under half, and no reason is known for the remainder. In all, the sample holds about 18,000 clones, and around 81% of those were seen once. Jointly, the top ten make up over 15% of the sample. The material sequenced was PBMCs, taken before ibrutinib treatment. These receptors were obtained from a human donor with chronic lymphocytic leukemia.

The V call is TRBV19, the J call TRBJ2-1, with D maybe TRBD2 (5 bases). Germline V gene lookup returns CDR1 LNHDA and CDR2 SQIVND (reference sequence). The CDR3 length is 14 residues. Trimming pared 4 bases from V and 7 bases from J, leaving 14 bases between. The chain's CDR3 is CASSTLAIQNEQFF. CDR3 coding DNA: TGTGCCAGTAGTACCCTAGCTATCCAGAATGAGCAGTTCTTC.

V is TRBV30 and J is TRBJ1-1, with D uncertain. Trimming took 8 bases from V and 0 from J, leaving 10 bases between them. The CDR3 length is 12 residues. Looked up from germline, CDR1 is GTSNPN and CDR2 is SVGIG (reference sequence). Here the CDR3 reads CALALMNTEAFF. DNA for the CDR3: TGTGCCCTTGCCCTAATGAACACTGAAGCTTTCTTT.

This clone occurred a few times. This chain uses TRBV5-1 with TRBJ2-7; D might be TRBD2 (6 bases). V lost 4 bases, J lost 2 bases, and 10 bases lay in between. CDR1 and CDR2 (germline): SGHRS, YFSETQ. The CDR3 contains 13 residues. CDR3 sequence reads: CASSLTGAYEQYF. The CDR3 coding sequence is TGCGCCAGCAGCCTGACGGGGGCCTACGAGCAGTACTTC.

In its sample, this clone ranks as medium-sized. This chain uses TRBV7-2 with TRBJ2-1; 8 nucleotides line up with TRBD2. V was pared by 5 bases and J by 0 bases, with 3 bases of the junction left unmatched. The germline gives CDR1 SGHTA, CDR2 FQGNSA. CDR3 length equals 15 residues. The CDR3 sequence is CASSLGTSSYNEQFF. The DNA for the CDR3 is TGTGCCAGCAGCCTCGGGACTAGCTCCTACAATGAGCAGTTCTTC.

This rearrangement joins TRBV18 to TRBJ2-1; TRBD2 aligns across 10 bases. The CDR3 sequence is 16 residues long. Trimming at V came to 3 bases and at J to 6 bases, leaving 8 bases not matched to a gene. Germline assignment: CDR1 KGHSH and CDR2 LQKENI. CDR3 in DNA: TGTGCCAGCTCACCTCTAGGTCTAGCGGGAGCCAATGAGCAGTTCTTC. This encodes CASSPLGLAGANEQFF.

The V gene is TRBV4-1, the J gene TRBJ2-2; D is unresolved. This CDR3 has 15 amino acids. Trimming removed 4 bases at V and 2 bases at J, with 11 bases between. CDR1 is MGHRA, CDR2 YSYEKL, per germline. The CDR3 here is CASSPSTFNTGELFF. The CDR3 DNA reads TGCGCCAGCAGCCCTTCGACATTCAACACCGGGGAGCTGTTTTTT.

The chain combines TRBV27 with TRBJ1-4, with a weak D call TRBD1 (5 bases). Looked up from germline, CDR1 is MNHEY and CDR2 is SMNVEV (reference sequence). CDR3 size: 14 residues. Deletions cut 6 bases from V and 3 bases from J, with 11 bases between. Here the CDR3 DNA reads TGTGCCAGCAGACCGGGACGGTCTAATGAAAAACTGTTTTTT. Encoded protein: CASRPGRSNEKLFF.